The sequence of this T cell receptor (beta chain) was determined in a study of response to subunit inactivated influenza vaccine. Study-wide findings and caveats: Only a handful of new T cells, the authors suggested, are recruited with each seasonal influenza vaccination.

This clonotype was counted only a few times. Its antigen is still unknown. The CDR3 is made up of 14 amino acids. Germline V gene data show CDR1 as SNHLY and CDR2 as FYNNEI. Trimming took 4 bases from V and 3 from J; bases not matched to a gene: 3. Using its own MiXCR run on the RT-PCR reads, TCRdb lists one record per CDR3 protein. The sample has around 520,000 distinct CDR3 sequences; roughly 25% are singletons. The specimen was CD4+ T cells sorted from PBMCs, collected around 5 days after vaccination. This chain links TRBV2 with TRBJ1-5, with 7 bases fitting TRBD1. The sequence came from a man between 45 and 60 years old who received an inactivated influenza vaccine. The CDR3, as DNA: TGTGCCAGCAGTGTGGGACAGAACAATCAGCCCCAGCATTTT. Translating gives CASSVGQNNQPQHF.